The 27 T cell receptor beta chains below come from one sample, sequenced in a study of blood T cell repertoires in COVID-19. The data were produced by immunoSEQ multiplex PCR, yet TCRdb's version contains in-frame clones alone and is incomplete. The sample shows just under 80,000 clones, roughly 82% of them seen only once. The sequencing sample was made of peripheral blood. Receptors were obtained from a human donor in a cohort sampled during active COVID-19.

CDR3 protein: CASSQDTQFNSGANVLTF. As DNA, the CDR3 is TGCGCCAGCAGCCAAGATACGCAGTTCAACTCTGGGGCCAACGTCCTGACTTTC. The chain combines TRBV4-1 with TRBJ2-6, with no clear D. Germline values: CDR1 MGHRA, CDR2 YSYEKL. This CDR3 has 18 amino acids. The V end lost 0 bases, the J end lost 0 bases, and 12 bases lay between the germline ends.

This rearrangement joins TRBV4-1 to TRBJ1-2; D ambiguous. The CDR3 has 15 amino acids. From germline, CDR1 is MGHRA and CDR2 YSYEKL. V lost 0 bases to trimming and J lost 1 base, with 9 bases between them. CDR3 amino acids: CASSQDKPFNYGYTF. CDR3 DNA sequence: TGCGCCAGCAGCCAAGATAAGCCATTTAACTATGGCTACACCTTC.

This chain uses TRBV6-2 or TRBV6-3 with TRBJ1-5, with 11 bases aligning to TRBD1. Germline V gives CDR1 MNHEY, CDR2 SVGEGT. The CDR3 has 20 amino acids. V was pared by 2 bases and J by 1 base, with 13 bases of the junction left unmatched. The CDR3: CASSYPGTGGFIWSNQPQHF. CDR3 sequence (DNA): TGTGCCAGCAGTTACCCAGGGACAGGGGGTTTCATTTGGAGCAATCAGCCCCAGCATTTT.

This rearrangement joins TRBV10-2 to TRBJ1-5; 7 bases are a match to TRBD1. Germline CDR1 is WSHSY and CDR2 is SAAADI. The CDR3 covers 15 residues. Losses at the gene ends were 3 bases for V and 2 bases for J; bases not matched to a gene: 4. The CDR3 bases are TGCGCCAGCAGTGAACGTACAGGGGGCAATCAGCCCCAGCATTTT. Its translation: CASSERTGGNQPQHF.

This clone came up a few times. This chain joins TRBV12-3 or TRBV12-4 and TRBJ1-3; tentatively, D is TRBD1 (6 bases). The CDR3 length is 13 residues. CDR3 region: CGSRGAGGNTIYF. DNA for the CDR3: TGTGGATCCCGGGGGGCGGGTGGAAACACCATATATTTT.

The V gene is TRBV4-1, the J gene TRBJ1-3, with D unresolved. Germline V gene sequence: CDR1 MGHRA, CDR2 YSYEKL. This CDR3 has 13 amino acids. Deletions cut 3 bases from V and 3 bases from J, with 6 bases between. This CDR3 reads CASSHRYGNTIYF. The CDR3 nucleotides are TGCGCCAGCAGCCACCGCTATGGAAACACCATATATTTT.

DNA of the CDR3: TGTGCCAGCAGTAGGGGACTAGCGGCTTACAATGAGCAGTTCTTC. Protein product: CASSRGLAAYNEQFF. The genes are TRBV6-5 and TRBJ2-1; 11 bases match TRBD2. V shed 5 bases, J shed 4 bases, and the junction held 4 bases outside the gene matches. Germline CDR1 MNHEY, CDR2 SVGAGI. The CDR3 runs 15 residues.

This rearrangement joins TRBV11-2 to TRBJ2-3; D is ambiguous. Germline lookup yields CDR1 SGHAT and CDR2 FQNNGV. Trimming took 3 bases from V and 4 from J, leaving 8 bases between them. The CDR3 consists of 13 residues. CDR3 DNA: TGTGCCAGCAGCTTTAGTCCCCCAGATACGCAGTATTTT. It encodes CASSFSPPDTQYF.

This clone has just a few counts. This chain joins TRBV2 and TRBJ2-7; perhaps TRBD1 as D (5 bases). Per germline, CDR1 SNHLY and CDR2 FYNNEI. V lost 9 bases, J lost 0 bases, and 15 bases lay in between. This CDR3 is 14 amino acids long. The CDR3 sequence: CARQVKQDSYEQYF. The CDR3 bases are TGTGCCAGGCAGGTAAAACAGGACTCCTACGAGCAGTACTTC.

Regarding this clone: The junction does not match germline at one end; this may be a read error. This chain connects TRBV19 to TRBJ2-7, with TRBD1 identical over 8 bases. This CDR3 region has 15 residues. Germline V lookup: CDR1 LNHDA, CDR2 SQIVND (reference sequence). The CDR3 protein is CASSIAAGGREEQYF. CDR3 sequence (DNA): TGTGCCAGTAGCATAGCGGCAGGGGGCCGAGAAGAGCAGTACTTC. The whole variable domain, remainder taken from reference TRBV19 and TRBJ2-7, is DGGITQSPKYLFRKEGQNVTLSCEQNLNHDAMYWYRQDPGQGLRLIYYSQIVNDFQKGDIAEGYSVSREKKESFPLTVTSAQKNPTAFYLCASSIAAGGREEQYFGPGTRLTVT.

The chain links TRBV5-1 to TRBJ2-7, with TRBD2 matching 9 bases. Germline loops: CDR1 SGHRS, CDR2 YFSETQ. After removal of 0 bases from V and 2 bases from J, the junction contained 9 bases not matched to a gene. This CDR3 contains 17 residues. The CDR3 DNA reads TGCGCCAGCAGCTTGGGACTAGCGGAGTGGGAAGCCTACGAGCAGTACTTC. Protein sequence: CASSLGLAEWEAYEQYF.

The chain is built from TRBV30 and TRBJ1-4, with D perhaps TRBD1 (5 bases). The CDR3 spans 14 residues. V lost 5 bases, J lost 5 bases, and 15 bases lay in between. Germline CDR1 is GTSNPN and CDR2 is SVGIG (reference sequence). DNA for the CDR3: TGTGCCTGGTCACCAGGGCTGGGGAATGAAAAACTGTTTTTT. Its translation: CAWSPGLGNEKLFF.

The V gene is TRBV5-1, the J gene TRBJ2-1; 7 bases map to TRBD2. The V segment lost 4 bases and the J segment 9 bases; nucleotides outside the gene matches: 10. CDR3 length equals 14 residues. Germline V CDR1 and CDR2: SGHRS, YFSETQ. This chain's CDR3 is CASSPVGPGGEQFF. CDR3 nucleotides: TGCGCCAGCAGCCCCGTAGGCCCGGGGGGTGAGCAGTTCTTC. The full variable domain, in which reference TRBV5-1 and TRBJ2-1 provide the parts outside the CDR3, is KAGVTQTPRYLIKTRGQQVTLSCSPISGHRSVSWYQQTPGQGLQFLFEYFSETQRNKGNFPGRFSGRQFSNSRSEMNVSTLELGDSALYLCASSPVGPGGEQFFGPGTRLTVL.

The rearrangement joins TRBV11-2 to TRBJ2-7; D might be TRBD1 (6 bases). Germline V lookup: CDR1 SGHAT, CDR2 FQNNGV. There are 13 residues in the CDR3. Trimming pared 6 bases from V and 1 base from J, leaving 10 bases between. This CDR3 is CASSPTGSYEQYF. The CDR3, as DNA: TGTGCCAGCAGTCCGACAGGTTCCTACGAGCAGTACTTC.

This chain joins TRBV6-6 and TRBJ2-7; 7 bases align to TRBD1. V gave up 4 bases and J gave up 7 bases; unmatched junction bases: 10. There are 14 residues in the CDR3. Per germline, CDR1 MNHNY and CDR2 SVGAGI (reference sequence). In DNA, the CDR3 is TGTGCCAGCAGTTCCGTTCAGGGGGTAGGGGAGCAGTACTTC. This gives the protein CASSSVQGVGEQYF.

CDR3 DNA: TGTGCCAGCAGTTTACCCGCCCTCGGTAATGAGCAGTTCTTC. Residues: CASSLPALGNEQFF. The chain recombines TRBV27 with TRBJ2-1; D not certain. CDR3 length: 14 amino acids. Germline CDR1 and CDR2: MNHEY and SMNVEV (reference sequence). V was cut by 2 bases and J by 7 bases, with 12 bases left in between.

The count of this clone is one. CDR3 loop: CASSEARSPQHF. The CDR3 coding sequence is TGTGCCAGCAGTGAAGCGAGGAGCCCCCAGCATTTT. The V and J genes are TRBV6-1 and TRBJ1-5; D is uncertain. Trimming took 0 bases from V and 10 from J, leaving 7 bases between them. The germline V gene encodes CDR1 MNHNS and CDR2 SASEGT. The length of the CDR3 is 12 residues.

V is TRBV7-9 and J is TRBJ1-5; D is undetermined. Germline V gives CDR1 SEHNR, CDR2 FQNEAQ (reference sequence). V was shortened by 2 bases and J by 9 bases, with 8 bases between the two germline ends. The CDR3 extends over 12 amino acids. CDR3 region: CASSLSEGPQHF. The DNA of the CDR3 is TGTGCCAGCAGCTTAAGTGAGGGGCCCCAGCATTTT.

The V call is TRBV30, the J call TRBJ2-7; 8 nucleotides match TRBD2. With 0 bases clipped from V and 2 bases from J, the junction kept 6 bases outside the gene matches. The CDR3 covers 15 residues. The germline CDR1 and CDR2 sequences are GTSNPN and SVGIG (reference sequence). The CDR3 loop reads CAWSVGAGGAYEQYF. The CDR3 DNA reads TGTGCCTGGAGTGTCGGGGCGGGGGGAGCCTACGAGCAGTACTTC.

The chain has TRBV5-1 and TRBJ2-4; tentative D call: TRBD2 (5 bases). Germline V gene data show CDR1 as SGHRS and CDR2 as YFSETQ. Trimming shortened V by 0 bases and J by 8 bases, and 12 bases separated the two germline ends. This CDR3 is 14 amino acids long. The CDR3 loop reads CASSLGGSRDIQYF. CDR3 coding DNA: TGCGCCAGCAGCTTGGGAGGTTCGCGGGACATTCAGTACTTC. Full variable domain (remainder filled in from reference TRBV5-1 and TRBJ2-4): KAGVTQTPRYLIKTRGQQVTLSCSPISGHRSVSWYQQTPGQGLQFLFEYFSETQRNKGNFPGRFSGRQFSNSRSEMNVSTLELGDSALYLCASSLGGSRDIQYFGAGTRLSVL.

The rearrangement links TRBV6-4 to TRBJ1-3; 7 nucleotides match TRBD1. CDR3 length: 15 residues. CDR1 and CDR2 from the germline V gene are MRHNA and SNTAGT. Losses at the gene ends were 2 bases for V and 4 bases for J; bases not matched to a gene: 5. This chain's CDR3 is CASSDGTADGNTIYF. The CDR3 DNA sequence: TGTGCCAGCAGTGACGGGACAGCAGACGGAAACACCATATATTTT.

This chain connects TRBV12-5 to TRBJ2-2; D unclear. Germline V lookup: CDR1 LGHNT, CDR2 FRNRAP. The CDR3 loop spans 14 amino acids. V was cut by 1 base and J by 0 bases, with 3 bases left in between. The CDR3 DNA sequence: TGTGCTAGTGGTTTGGCCTCGAACACCGGGGAGCTGTTTTTT. It codes for CASGLASNTGELFF.

This chain connects TRBV6-7 to TRBJ1-5; maybe TRBD1 (6 bases). TRBV6-7 is annotated as an ORF whose role is uncertain. Trimming cost V 9 bases and J 1 base, with 13 bases left between them. This CDR3 spans 14 amino acids. CDR3 sequence: CARSTGASNQPQHF. CDR3 DNA: TGTGCCAGATCGACAGGAGCGAGCAATCAGCCCCAGCATTTT.

The chain combines TRBV29-1 with TRBJ2-6, with TRBD2 identical over 8 bases. Germline lookup yields CDR1 SQVTM and CDR2 ANQGSEA. Unmatched junction bases numbered 2, after V lost 7 bases and J lost 0 bases. The CDR3 is 14 amino acids. The CDR3 DNA reads as TGCAGCGCCGGGGGGGGCTCTGGGGCCAACGTCCTGACTTTC. Translating gives CSAGGGSGANVLTF.

V gene TRBV13 combines with J gene TRBJ2-2; 7 bases match TRBD1. The V segment lost 2 bases and the J segment 1 base; nucleotides outside the gene matches: 4. The CDR3 sequence is 16 residues long. The germline gives CDR1 PRHDT, CDR2 FYEKMQ (reference sequence). The CDR3: CASSLLRTGNTGELFF. The DNA of the CDR3 is TGTGCCAGCAGCTTACTAAGGACAGGGAACACCGGGGAGCTGTTTTTT. The full variable domain, its missing parts supplied by reference TRBV13 and TRBJ2-2, is AAGVIQSPRHLIKEKRETATLKCYPIPRHDTVYWYQQGPGQDPQFLISFYEKMQSDKGSIPDRFSAQQFSDYHSELNMSSLELGDSALYFCASSLLRTGNTGELFFGEGSRLTVL.

This rearrangement joins TRBV4-2 to TRBJ2-5; 8 bases are a match to TRBD2. The CDR3 is 16 residues long. The germline CDR1 and CDR2 sequences are LGHNA and YNFKEQ. The trim removed 4 bases at V and 2 bases at J, leaving 9 bases unmatched. As DNA, the CDR3 is TGTGCCAGCAGCCCCTCGAATAGCGGGGCGCAAGAGACCCAGTACTTC. This gives the protein CASSPSNSGAQETQYF.

The chain is built from TRBV6-5 and TRBJ1-6; 7 nucleotides match TRBD1. The CDR3 covers 15 residues. Germline V lookup: CDR1 MNHEY, CDR2 SVGAGI. Trimming cost V 7 bases and J 4 bases; bases outside gene matches: 7. Written as DNA, the CDR3 is TGTGCCAGCATGCCGGGACAGACGTATAATTCACCCCTCCACTTT. Encoded protein: CASMPGQTYNSPLHF.